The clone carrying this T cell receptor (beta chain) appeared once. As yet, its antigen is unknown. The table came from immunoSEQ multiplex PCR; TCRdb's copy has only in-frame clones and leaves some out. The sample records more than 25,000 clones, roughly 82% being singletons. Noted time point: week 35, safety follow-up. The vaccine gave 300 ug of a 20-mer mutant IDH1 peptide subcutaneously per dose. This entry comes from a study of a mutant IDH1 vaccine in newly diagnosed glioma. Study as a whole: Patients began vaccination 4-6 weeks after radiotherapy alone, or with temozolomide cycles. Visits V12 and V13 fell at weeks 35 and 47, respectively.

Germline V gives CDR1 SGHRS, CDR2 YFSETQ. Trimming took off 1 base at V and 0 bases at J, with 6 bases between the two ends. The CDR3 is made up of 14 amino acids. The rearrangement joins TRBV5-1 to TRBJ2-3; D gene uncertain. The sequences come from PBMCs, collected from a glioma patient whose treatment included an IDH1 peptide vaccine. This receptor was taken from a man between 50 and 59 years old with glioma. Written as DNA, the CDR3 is TGCGCCAGCAGCTTGTCGCAAAGCACAGATACGCAGTATTTT. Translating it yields CASSLSQSTDTQYF.